The 15 T cell receptor beta chains below all came from one sample that was sequenced in a study of blood T cell repertoires in COVID-19. TCRdb's table, derived via immunoSEQ multiplex PCR, lists solely in-frame clones and lacks some. This table holds 95,000 to 110,000 clones, more than 70% found once. The sample comprised peripheral blood. These TCRs come from a woman aged 60-70 years with acute or convalescent COVID-19.

The J gene is TRBJ2-3, the V gene TRBV6-5, with 13 bases lining up with TRBD2. The CDR3 contains 15 residues. V lost 6 bases to trimming and J lost 4 bases; unmatched junction nucleotides: 4. Germline V gives CDR1 MNHEY, CDR2 SVGAGI. CDR3: CASRTLAGGPDTQYF. The CDR3, as DNA: TGTGCCAGCAGAACACTAGCGGGAGGGCCAGATACGCAGTATTTT.

The CDR3 sequence: CASSKGGTAGYTF. CDR3 sequence (DNA): TGTGCCAGTAGTAAAGGGGGAACAGCCGGCTACACCTTC. The chain is built from TRBV19 and TRBJ1-2; tentative D call: TRBD1 (6 bases). Trimming stripped 4 bases from V and 8 bases from J, with 14 bases between. This CDR3 has 13 amino acids. Germline loops: CDR1 LNHDA, CDR2 SQIVND (reference sequence).

The chain couples TRBV21-1 to TRBJ1-1. TRBV21-1 is shown as a pseudogene. The CDR3 is made up of 15 amino acids. The CDR3 here is CASSRGETLNTEAFF. The CDR3 DNA is TGTGCCAGCAGCAGGGGGGAGACACTGAACACTGAAGCTTTCTTT.

The table lists this clone with a few counts. J is TRBJ1-1 and V is TRBV7-3; unclear D gene. Trimming cost V 1 base and J 4 bases, with 13 bases left between them. CDR3 length equals 15 residues. Germline CDR1 and CDR2: SGHTA and FQGTGA. This chain's CDR3 is CASSLIAGSSTEAFF. CDR3 nucleotides: TGTGCCAGCAGCTTAATTGCGGGGTCGAGCACTGAAGCTTTCTTT.

The chain has TRBV19 and TRBJ1-3, with 10 bases matching TRBD1. V trimming: 7 bases; J trimming: 2 bases; junction bases outside the gene matches: 2. The V gene's germline CDR1 is LNHDA and CDR2 SQIVND (reference sequence). This CDR3 has 14 amino acids. The CDR3: CASIGQGAGNTIYF. DNA for the CDR3: TGTGCCAGTATAGGACAGGGGGCTGGAAACACCATATATTTT.

The gene calls are TRBV19 and TRBJ1-1, with D uncertain. The V end was cut by 5 bases, the J end by 0 bases, with 7 bases between. Germline loops: CDR1 LNHDA, CDR2 SQIVND (reference sequence). The CDR3 has 13 residues. The chain's CDR3 is CASSLAVNTEAFF. The CDR3 nucleotides read TGTGCCAGTAGTCTGGCAGTGAACACTGAAGCTTTCTTT.

The chain recombines TRBV11-2 with TRBJ2-2, with 8 bases aligning to TRBD2. V trimming: 5 bases; J trimming: 7 bases; junction bases outside the gene matches: 9. Germline loops: CDR1 SGHAT, CDR2 FQNNGV. This CDR3 has 15 amino acids. CDR3 nucleotides: TGTGCCAGCAGCCTGGGGACTAGTAGGGTCGGGGAGCTGTTTTTT. Translation: CASSLGTSRVGELFF. Combining the CDR3 with reference TRBV11-2 and TRBJ2-2 gives the whole variable domain EAGVAQSPRYKIIEKRQSVAFWCNPISGHATLYWYQQILGQGPKLLIQFQNNGVVDDSQLPKDRFSAERLKGVDSTLKIQPAKLEDSAVYLCASSLGTSRVGELFFGEGSRLTVL.

The chain has TRBV11-3 and TRBJ2-1; weak D call: TRBD1 (6 bases). The germline V and J ends were trimmed by 2 bases and 8 bases, with 13 bases remaining between them. The CDR3 covers 14 residues. The V gene's germline CDR1 is SGHNT and CDR2 YENEEA. CDR3 protein: CASSLNLGGDEQFF. DNA of the CDR3: TGTGCCAGCAGCTTAAACCTTGGGGGCGATGAGCAGTTCTTC.

V usage is TRBV2 and J usage is TRBJ2-2; 13 bases map to TRBD2. Germline CDR1 and CDR2: SNHLY and FYNNEI. The trim removed 6 bases at V and 4 bases at J, leaving 5 bases unmatched. The CDR3 totals 16 residues. This CDR3 reads CASRGTSGTRTGELFF. The CDR3 DNA sequence: TGTGCCAGCAGGGGGACTAGCGGGACTCGCACCGGGGAGCTGTTTTTT.

The chain carries TRBV2 and TRBJ1-2; D is undetermined. The V end was cut by 5 bases, the J end by 8 bases, with 9 bases between. The CDR3 contains 11 residues. Germline lookup yields CDR1 SNHLY and CDR2 FYNNEI. The CDR3 region is CASSPLEGYTF. The CDR3 DNA is TGTGCCAGCAGTCCCCTCGAGGGCTACACCTTC.

This chain joins TRBV24-1 and TRBJ2-3; weak D call: TRBD2 (6 bases). CDR3 size: 14 residues. V was shortened by 6 bases and J by 2 bases, with 11 bases between the two germline ends. In germline, CDR1 is KGHDR, CDR2 SFDVKD. The DNA of the CDR3 is TGTGCCACCAGTCCCGGGAGTTCCACAGATACGCAGTATTTT. This gives the protein CATSPGSSTDTQYF.

J is TRBJ2-3 and V is TRBV24-1; 9 bases line up with TRBD2. This CDR3 has 14 residues. Germline V gene lookup returns CDR1 KGHDR and CDR2 SFDVKD. The V and J ends lost 6 bases and 3 bases, in that order; junction bases with no gene match: 3. CDR3 in amino acids: CATSYAGGTDTQYF. In DNA, the CDR3 is TGTGCCACCAGTTATGCGGGGGGGACAGATACGCAGTATTTT.

The chain carries TRBV13 and TRBJ1-1; no clear D gene. Germline V gene data show CDR1 as PRHDT and CDR2 as FYEKMQ (reference sequence). The CDR3 consists of 15 residues. V was cut by 5 bases and J by 4 bases, with 17 bases left in between. The CDR3 DNA is TGTGCCAGCAGCATCTTCGACGAGCGTTTCACTGAAGCTTTCTTT. Translation: CASSIFDERFTEAFF. Full variable domain (outside the CDR3, taken from reference TRBV13 and TRBJ1-1): AAGVIQSPRHLIKEKRETATLKCYPIPRHDTVYWYQQGPGQDPQFLISFYEKMQSDKGSIPDRFSAQQFSDYHSELNMSSLELGDSALYFCASSIFDERFTEAFFGQGTRLTVV.

About this clone: This sample also contains other DNA sequences that code for the same CDR3. The chain carries TRBV5-1 and TRBJ2-1; 13 bases map to TRBD2. Trimming took 5 bases from V and 7 from J; bases not matched to a gene: 6. The length of the CDR3 is 15 residues. Germline values: CDR1 SGHRS, CDR2 YFSETQ. This CDR3 reads CASSSTSGRINEQFF. The DNA of the CDR3 is TGCGCCAGCAGTTCGACTAGCGGGAGGATAAATGAGCAGTTCTTC.

V and J are TRBV11-3 and TRBJ1-3, with D tentatively TRBD1 (6 bases). With 5 bases removed from V and 0 bases from J, the gap between germline ends came to 14 bases. The CDR3 contains 16 residues. Germline V lookup: CDR1 SGHNT, CDR2 YENEEA. The CDR3 DNA reads TGTGCCAGCAGCCCAGGACAGTGGGGCTCTGGAAACACCATATATTTT. Residues: CASSPGQWGSGNTIYF.